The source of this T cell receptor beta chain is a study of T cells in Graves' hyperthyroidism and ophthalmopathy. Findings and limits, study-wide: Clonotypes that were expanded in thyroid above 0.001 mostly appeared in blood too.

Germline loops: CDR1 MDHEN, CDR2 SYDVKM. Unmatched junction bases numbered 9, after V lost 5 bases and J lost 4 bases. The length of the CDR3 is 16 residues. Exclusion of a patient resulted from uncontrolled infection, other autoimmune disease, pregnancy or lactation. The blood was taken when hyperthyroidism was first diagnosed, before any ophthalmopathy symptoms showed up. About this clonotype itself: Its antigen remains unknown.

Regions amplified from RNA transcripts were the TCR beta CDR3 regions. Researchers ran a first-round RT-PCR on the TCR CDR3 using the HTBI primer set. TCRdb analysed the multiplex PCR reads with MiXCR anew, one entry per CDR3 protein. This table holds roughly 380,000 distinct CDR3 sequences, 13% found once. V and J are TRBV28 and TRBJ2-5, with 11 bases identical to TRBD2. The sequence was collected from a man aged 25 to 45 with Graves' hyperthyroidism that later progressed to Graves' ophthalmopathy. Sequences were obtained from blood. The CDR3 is CASSDPTSGAGETQYF. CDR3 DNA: TGTGCCAGCAGTGACCCGACTAGCGGGGCGGGAGAGACCCAGTACTTC.